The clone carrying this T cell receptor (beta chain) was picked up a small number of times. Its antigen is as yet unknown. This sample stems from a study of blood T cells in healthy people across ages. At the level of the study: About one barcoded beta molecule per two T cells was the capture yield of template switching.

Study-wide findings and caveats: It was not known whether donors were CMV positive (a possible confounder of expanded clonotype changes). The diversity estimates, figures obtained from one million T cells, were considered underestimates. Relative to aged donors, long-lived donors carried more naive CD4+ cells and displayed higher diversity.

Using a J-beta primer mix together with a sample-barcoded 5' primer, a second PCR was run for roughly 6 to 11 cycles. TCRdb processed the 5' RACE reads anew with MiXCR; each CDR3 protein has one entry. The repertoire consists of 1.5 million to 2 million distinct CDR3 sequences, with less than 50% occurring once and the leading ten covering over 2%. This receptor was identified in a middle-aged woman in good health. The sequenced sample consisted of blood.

Here the CDR3 DNA reads TGTGCCAGCAGCCAATCAGGGGGGCTCGAGCAGTACTTC. Its translation: CASSQSGGLEQYF. The rearrangement uses TRBV4-2 and TRBJ2-7, with a tentative D call TRBD1 (7 bases). Germline values: CDR1 LGHNA, CDR2 YNFKEQ. Trimming took 2 bases from V and 6 from J, leaving 11 bases between them. The CDR3 totals 13 residues.